Sequencing of this T cell receptor beta chain was carried out in a study of blood T cell repertoires in COVID-19. Study-level information: Sources were T cells, B-cell-depleted T cells, or PBMCs; the material itself was cDNA or gDNA.

Patients from Seattle were sampled longitudinally, starting during active infection. Per the original data handling: Using reference gene primer amplification, nucleated cell counts were estimated. Repertoires were generated with immunoSEQ multiplex PCR, while TCRdb's copy carries only in-frame clones and drops some. The D gene and trimming were derived from the DNA, and the V and J assignments and clone size from that table. The data show around 290,000 clones, around nine tenths seen once. Germline CDR1 SGHTA, CDR2 FQGTGA. The CDR3 has 13 amino acids. Trimming cost V 5 bases and J 4 bases, with 10 bases left between them.

This TCR derives from a woman between 65 and 79 years old with COVID-19, enrolled during active disease. The chain links TRBV7-3 to TRBJ2-3; D perhaps matches TRBD2 (5 bases). The specimen sequenced was peripheral blood. The CDR3 loop is CASSIRGADTQYF. The CDR3, as DNA: TGTGCCAGCAGCATCCGGGGAGCAGATACGCAGTATTTT.